This T cell receptor (beta chain) was identified during a study of T-cell memory formation after mild COVID-19. Concerning this clonotype: Its antigen is currently unknown.

General study points: CD4+ bias marked clones expanding day 15 to 37, unlike balanced contracting clones. Contracting CD8+ clones were enriched in EMRA, CD4+ mainly in CM and EM. The pre-infection memory compartment contained some responding clones, suggesting cross-reactive memory joined.

Constant-segment primers served in 5'RACE that generated TCR alpha and TCR beta cDNA libraries bearing sample barcodes and UMIs. TCRdb redid the calling of the 5' RACE reads with MiXCR, one entry per CDR3 protein. This table holds around 200,000 distinct CDR3 sequences, about a fifth found once. CDR3 length: 14 amino acids. V lost 5 bases to trimming and J lost 1 base, with 8 bases between them. Germline V gene sequence: CDR1 MRHNA, CDR2 SNTAGT. The chain links TRBV6-4 to TRBJ2-2; D unclear. This clonotype originated in an adult woman who had mild COVID-19 (a few samples of this study predate the infection). Cell type and time point are not known. Sequenced: PBMCs or a T cell subset sorted from them (not recorded which). As DNA, the CDR3 is TGTGCCAGCAGTTCAGACGGGAACACCGGGGAGCTGTTTTTT. It translates to CASSSDGNTGELFF.